These 32 T cell receptor beta chains were all obtained from the same sample, sequenced in a study of T-cell reconstitution after alpha-beta-depleted transplantation in children. Unique molecular identifiers were incorporated during preparation of the TCRbeta library. Using its own MiXCR run on the PCR reads, TCRdb lists one record per CDR3 protein. The repertoire holds 330,000 or so distinct CDR3 sequences, 10% seen once, with 2% to 3% in the top ten. This specimen was PBMCs from the stem cell graft donor, taken from the stem cell graft. Receptors originate from a human donor who donated a stem cell graft to a child with acute lymphoblastic leukemia.

J is TRBJ1-5 and V is TRBV6-5; D is perhaps TRBD1 (5 bases). Germline-derived CDR1 and CDR2 are MNHEY and SVGAGI. Trimming pared 6 bases from V and 2 bases from J, leaving 17 bases between. CDR3 length: 16 amino acids. The CDR3 DNA reads TGTGCCAGCAGGCACTCCCAGGGAGGACGCAATCAGCCCCAGCATTTT. It specifies CASRHSQGGRNQPQHF.

This chain's CDR3 is CASSLGTSYEQFF. DNA of the CDR3: TGCGCCAGCAGCTTAGGAACTAGCTATGAGCAGTTCTTC. The chain links TRBV5-1 to TRBJ2-1, with a tentative D call TRBD2 (6 bases). The germline CDR1 and CDR2 sequences are SGHRS and YFSETQ. The germline V and J ends were trimmed by 2 bases and 8 bases, with 11 bases remaining between them. The CDR3 totals 13 residues.

The rearrangement links TRBV27 to TRBJ2-5, with 11 bases lining up with TRBD2. The CDR3 has 16 amino acids. Germline assignment: CDR1 MNHEY and CDR2 SMNVEV (reference sequence). Germline trimming cut 7 bases from V and 2 bases from J; bases unmatched to any gene: 9. CDR3 sequence reads: CASTQTGTSGQETQYF. CDR3 in DNA: TGTGCCAGCACCCAGACCGGGACTAGCGGTCAAGAGACCCAGTACTTC.

The sample holds a few counts of this clonotype. The V call is TRBV5-1, the J call TRBJ2-3, with D perhaps being TRBD1 or TRBD2 (5 bases each). Germline assignment: CDR1 SGHRS and CDR2 YFSETQ. This CDR3 has 13 amino acids. V was pared by 4 bases and J by 6 bases, with 12 bases between. CDR3 loop: CASSRGDGDTQYF. CDR3 DNA: TGCGCCAGCAGCCGAGGGGATGGGGATACGCAGTATTTT.

The chain has TRBV7-9 and TRBJ1-1; D perhaps matches TRBD1 (6 bases). V gave up 4 bases and J gave up 0 bases, with 9 bases separating them. Germline V gives CDR1 SEHNR, CDR2 FQNEAQ (reference sequence). This CDR3 has 14 amino acids. CDR3 sequence reads: CASSWGALNTEAFF. In DNA form, the CDR3 reads TGTGCCAGCAGCTGGGGGGCCTTGAACACTGAAGCTTTCTTT.

The V gene is TRBV5-6, the J gene TRBJ2-1, with TRBD2 identical over 13 bases. The CDR3 loop spans 16 amino acids. The J segment lost 10 bases and the V segment lost 3 bases, leaving 10 bases of the junction unmatched. The germline V gene encodes CDR1 SGHDT and CDR2 YYEEEE. CDR3 residues: CASSSSGLAGSQEQFF. The CDR3 DNA follows: TGTGCCAGCAGCTCGTCGGGACTAGCGGGATCTCAGGAGCAGTTCTTC.

This clonotype was observed at least ten times. V and J are TRBV3-1 and TRBJ2-1; a weak D match, TRBD2 (6 bases). V was shortened by 4 bases and J by 5 bases, with 15 bases between the two germline ends. The length of the CDR3 is 15 residues. Per the germline V gene, CDR1 is LGHDT and CDR2 is YNNKEL (reference sequence). The CDR3 protein is CASSLQATGDNEQFF. The CDR3 DNA follows: TGTGCCAGCAGCCTCCAGGCTACGGGGGACAATGAGCAGTTCTTC.

This clonotype was seen a few times. This chain links TRBV7-8 with TRBJ1-3; D gene unclear. Germline V gene sequence: CDR1 SGHVS, CDR2 FQNEAQ. The V end lost 1 base, the J end lost 4 bases, and 8 bases lay between the germline ends. The CDR3 covers 14 residues. The CDR3 is CASSLERSGNTIYF. The CDR3 DNA is TGTGCCAGCAGCTTAGAGAGATCCGGAAACACCATATATTTT.

In its sample, this clonotype was seen a few times. The chain combines TRBV20-1 with TRBJ2-3, with 7 bases that match TRBD1. This CDR3 has 13 amino acids. Germline CDR1 DFQATT, CDR2 SNEGSKA (reference sequence). The V gene end was trimmed by 6 bases and the J gene end by 3 bases; junction bases not matched to a gene: 6. The DNA of the CDR3 is TGCAGTGCCCTTCAGACAGGGACAGATACGCAGTATTTT. Amino acids: CSALQTGTDTQYF.

The chain recombines TRBV7-9 with TRBJ2-7; TRBD2 might be the D (6 bases). V was cut by 1 base and J by 8 bases, with 15 bases left in between. Germline values: CDR1 SEHNR, CDR2 FQNEAQ (reference sequence). The CDR3 loop spans 14 amino acids. CDR3 sequence: CASSLEAGPLQQYF. CDR3 DNA sequence: TGTGCCAGCAGCTTAGAAGCGGGTCCCCTTCAGCAGTACTTC.

This clonotype was counted only a few times. This chain joins TRBV29-1 and TRBJ2-2; 7 bases map to TRBD1. This CDR3 contains 15 residues. Germline assignment: CDR1 SQVTM and CDR2 ANQGSEA. The junction had 10 bases not matched to a gene; V was cut back by 5 bases and J by 4 bases. DNA of the CDR3: TGCAGCGTTTCTACGACAGGGAGTAGCACCGGGGAGCTGTTTTTT. This translates into CSVSTTGSSTGELFF.

The chain carries TRBV5-1 and TRBJ2-1, with D maybe TRBD2 (5 bases). The CDR3 covers 19 residues. The V end was cut by 2 bases, the J end by 0 bases, with 21 bases between. The V gene's germline CDR1 is SGHRS and CDR2 YFSETQ. CDR3 region: CASSFTDWGAGYSYNEQFF. Here the CDR3 DNA reads TGCGCCAGCAGCTTCACCGACTGGGGAGCTGGCTACTCCTACAATGAGCAGTTCTTC. Complete variable domain (other parts from reference TRBV5-1 and TRBJ2-1): KAGVTQTPRYLIKTRGQQVTLSCSPISGHRSVSWYQQTPGQGLQFLFEYFSETQRNKGNFPGRFSGRQFSNSRSEMNVSTLELGDSALYLCASSFTDWGAGYSYNEQFFGPGTRLTVL.

This clonotype showed up just a few times. The chain couples TRBV5-1 to TRBJ2-2; D might be TRBD1 or TRBD2, each matching 5 bases. CDR1 is SGHRS, CDR2 YFSETQ, per germline. The CDR3 runs 16 residues. V lost 0 bases to trimming and J lost 6 bases, with 15 bases between them. The CDR3 sequence: CASSLGGTATAGELFF. The DNA for the CDR3 is TGCGCCAGCAGCTTGGGAGGGACCGCCACTGCCGGGGAGCTGTTTTTT.

This clonotype was seen only once. The CDR3 DNA reads TGTGCCAGCAGCTCCCCTAGCGGGAATCCAGAGACCCAGTACTTC. Encoded protein: CASSSPSGNPETQYF. The chain joins TRBV7-9 to TRBJ2-5; the match to TRBD2 covers 9 bases. J was trimmed by 4 bases and V by 4 bases; bases with no gene match: 7. Germline CDR1 reads SEHNR; CDR2 reads FQNEAQ (reference sequence). The CDR3 sequence is 15 residues long.

The chain recombines TRBV12-5 with TRBJ1-5; no clear D. CDR1 and CDR2 from the germline V gene are LGHNT and FRNRAP. V lost 0 bases and J 2 bases, leaving 11 bases between the germline ends. CDR3 length: 16 amino acids. The CDR3 spells CASGLVVGRGNQPQHF. The CDR3 DNA reads as TGTGCTAGTGGTTTGGTCGTCGGACGTGGCAATCAGCCCCAGCATTTT. The entire variable domain, with the rest obtained from reference TRBV12-5 and TRBJ1-5, is as follows: DARVTQTPRHKVTEMGQEVTMRCQPILGHNTVFWYRQTMMQGLELLAYFRNRAPLDDSGMPKDRFSAEMPDATLATLKIQPSEPRDSAVYFCASGLVVGRGNQPQHFGDGTRLSIL.

CDR3 coding DNA: TGTGCCAGCAGCGTCCAGGGGAGCACAGATACGCAGTATTTT. Protein product: CASSVQGSTDTQYF. The chain is built from TRBV6-2 or TRBV6-3 and TRBJ2-3, with D maybe TRBD1 (6 bases). V lost 6 bases and J lost 0, with 10 bases in between. The CDR3 is 14 residues long. The germline V gene encodes CDR1 MNHEY and CDR2 SVGEGT.

This clonotype showed up just a few times. The chain links TRBV29-1 to TRBJ2-7; D tentatively reads TRBD1 or TRBD2 (5 bases each). Germline V gene sequence: CDR1 SQVTM, CDR2 ANQGSEA. The CDR3 loop spans 15 amino acids. Deletions cut 3 bases from V and 2 bases from J, with 17 bases between. This CDR3 is CSVEGTPKGPYEQYF. CDR3 sequence (DNA): TGCAGCGTTGAGGGAACGCCCAAGGGACCCTACGAGCAGTACTTC.

The chain recombines TRBV20-1 with TRBJ1-4; D gene uncertain. The germline V gene encodes CDR1 DFQATT and CDR2 SNEGSKA (reference sequence). Trimming cost V 1 base and J 5 bases, with 11 bases left between them. CDR3 length: 14 amino acids. The CDR3 nucleotides are TGCAGTGCTAGAGTATTGGCCGGGAATGAAAAACTGTTTTTT. It yields the protein CSARVLAGNEKLFF.

This chain connects TRBV6-1 to TRBJ2-1; 9 bases fit TRBD1. The CDR3 length is 16 residues. Trimming removed 7 bases from V and 6 bases from J; junction bases left unmatched: 13. Germline CDR1 and CDR2: MNHNS and SASEGT. CDR3 nucleotides: TGTGCCAGCATCGAAACTCGGACAGGGGTGGTCAATGAGCAGTTCTTC. It codes for CASIETRTGVVNEQFF.

The V gene is TRBV29-1, the J gene TRBJ2-5; TRBD2 might be the D (6 bases). Trimming removed 8 bases from V and 4 bases from J, with 14 bases in between. The CDR3 loop spans 12 amino acids. Germline-derived CDR1 and CDR2 are SQVTM and ANQGSEA. The CDR3 spells CSTGRNTETQYF. CDR3 bases: TGCAGCACCGGGAGAAACACAGAGACCCAGTACTTC.

This clonotype was found a few times. CDR3 loop: CASSETSLGNEQFF. The CDR3 nucleotides read TGTGCCAGCAGTGAGACTAGTTTAGGCAATGAGCAGTTCTTC. This chain uses TRBV6-1 with TRBJ2-1, with TRBD2 as a possible D gene (6 bases). V lost 3 bases to trimming and J lost 6 bases, with 12 bases between them. The CDR3 contains 14 residues. Germline V gene sequence: CDR1 MNHNS, CDR2 SASEGT.

This clonotype has a handful of counts. The rearrangement uses TRBV7-3 and TRBJ2-7; the D gene is possibly TRBD1 (6 bases). The germline CDR1 and CDR2 sequences are SGHTA and FQGTGA. V lost 1 base to trimming and J lost 5 bases, with 12 bases between them. CDR3 length equals 14 residues. CDR3 amino acids: CASSLRGPGDEQYF. The CDR3 DNA reads TGTGCCAGCAGCTTAAGGGGGCCAGGAGACGAGCAGTACTTC.

This clonotype was observed a handful of times. The rearrangement links TRBV19 to TRBJ1-5, with D possibly matching TRBD1 (5 bases). This CDR3 region has 13 residues. CDR1 is LNHDA and CDR2 is SQIVND in the germline V gene (reference sequence). V was clipped by 8 bases and J by 8 bases, with 16 bases between them. CDR3 sequence: CASSGLGREPQHF. The CDR3 DNA reads TGTGCCAGTTCGGGCTTGGGGCGGGAGCCCCAGCATTTT.

This clonotype was counted ten times or more. CDR3 residues: CSVVGTGSYEQYF. The CDR3 region has the DNA TGCAGCGTTGTGGGGACAGGTTCCTACGAGCAGTACTTC. The rearrangement links TRBV29-1 to TRBJ2-7, with 8 bases aligning to TRBD1. Looked up from germline, CDR1 is SQVTM and CDR2 is ANQGSEA. CDR3 length: 13 amino acids. V shed 4 bases, J shed 1 base, and the junction held 3 bases outside the gene matches.

The chain links TRBV6-2 or TRBV6-3 to TRBJ1-2, with D unclear. The CDR3 spans 13 residues. Between the trimmed V and J ends, which lost 7 bases and 1 base, there was a span of 10 bases. Per the germline V gene, CDR1 is MNHEY and CDR2 is SVGEGT. For the CDR3, the DNA is TGTGCCAGCACCTCCGGGGATAACTATGGCTACACCTTC. This encodes CASTSGDNYGYTF.

The CDR3 bases are TGTGCCAGCAGCTTAGAGGGACGGCCGAGCTCTGGAAACACCATATATTTT. Its translation: CASSLEGRPSSGNTIYF. The chain couples TRBV7-9 to TRBJ1-3, with TRBD1 as a possible D gene (5 bases). The CDR3 length is 17 residues. Germline CDR1 reads SEHNR; CDR2 reads FQNEAQ (reference sequence). V shed 1 base and J shed 0 bases, with 13 bases lying between them.

The chain carries TRBV7-2 and TRBJ2-5, with TRBD2 identical over 12 bases. CDR1 is SGHTA, CDR2 FQGNSA, per germline. The CDR3 contains 16 residues. V was pared by 0 bases and J by 5 bases, with 4 bases of the junction left unmatched. CDR3 sequence (DNA): TGTGCCAGCAGCTTAGCCCGACTAGCGGGAGATGAGACCCAGTACTTC. Translated, it gives CASSLARLAGDETQYF.

This clonotype was seen many times. The V and J genes are TRBV5-1 and TRBJ1-6; unclear D gene. The CDR3 sequence is 14 residues long. Germline values: CDR1 SGHRS, CDR2 YFSETQ. V was clipped by 7 bases and J by 5 bases, with 13 bases between them. In DNA, the CDR3 is TGCGCCAGCTCTCGCGGAAACAATAATTCACCCCTCCACTTT. Its protein product is CASSRGNNNSPLHF.

This clonotype has at least ten counts. The genes are TRBV20-1 and TRBJ2-1, with TRBD2 identical over 10 bases. Germline assignment: CDR1 DFQATT and CDR2 SNEGSKA (reference sequence). The CDR3 length is 16 residues. The junction had 9 bases not matched to a gene; V was cut back by 2 bases and J by 5 bases. The CDR3, as DNA: TGCAGTGCTAGATGGGGACTAGCGCGGGACCACAATGAGCAGTTCTTC. This gives the protein CSARWGLARDHNEQFF.

This clonotype was seen more than once but under ten times. The chain is built from TRBV20-1 and TRBJ1-5; D is possibly TRBD1 (5 bases). Trimming pared 6 bases from V and 4 bases from J, leaving 16 bases between. Germline V CDR1 and CDR2: DFQATT, SNEGSKA (reference sequence). The length of the CDR3 is 14 residues. The CDR3 region has the DNA TGCAGTGCCCAAACAGGAAAAGGGAATCAGCCCCAGCATTTT. Protein: CSAQTGKGNQPQHF.

This clonotype was detected many times. This chain joins TRBV10-3 and TRBJ1-5; 8 positions agree with TRBD1. Germline CDR1 is ENHRY and CDR2 is SYGVKD. Losses at the gene ends were 9 bases for V and 2 bases for J; bases not matched to a gene: 6. The CDR3 loop spans 14 amino acids. Here the CDR3 DNA reads TGTGCCATTGCACAGGGGGTTGGCAATCAGCCCCAGCATTTT. Translated: CAIAQGVGNQPQHF.

The V gene is TRBV20-1, the J gene TRBJ2-7; TRBD2 is a possible D gene (5 bases). V lost 3 bases and J lost 2, with 11 bases in between. CDR1 is DFQATT, CDR2 SNEGSKA, per germline (reference sequence). The CDR3 is 13 residues long. CDR3 residues: CSASAPGAYEQYF. For the CDR3, the DNA is TGCAGTGCTAGCGCGCCCGGGGCCTACGAGCAGTACTTC.